This TCR beta chain was retrieved from a study of cytomegalovirus exposure and HLA in healthy donors. Study findings and constraints: Presence/absence results assume similar sequencing depth per donor, which may not hold. The Asian-associated ancestry cluster reportedly had fewer N-insertions than the roughly 670-donor mean in a later analysis.

Primers for the PCR totalled 60 Vbeta and 13 Jbeta. TCRdb's table, derived via immunoSEQ multiplex PCR, lists solely in-frame clones and lacks some. The sample shows roughly 180,000 clones, around 85% of them seen only once. For this clone: Its specificity is unknown.

The sample consisted of PBMCs. The receptor was derived from a man aged 18 to 35 in good health and CMV-seropositive.

CDR3 bases: TGTGCCAGCAGCTTACAAGGGACAGCTTCTGAAGCTTTCTTT. Translated: CASSLQGTASEAFF. The chain couples TRBV7-3 to TRBJ1-1; 7 nucleotides align to TRBD1. Germline loops: CDR1 SGHTA, CDR2 FQGTGA. The CDR3 consists of 14 residues. Losses at the gene ends were 2 bases for V and 6 bases for J; bases not matched to a gene: 6.